This T cell receptor (beta chain) was obtained from a study of blood T cell repertoires in COVID-19. Looking at the study overall: Samples of COVID-19 (acute and convalescent) were obtained from the United States, Italy and Spain.

The length of the CDR3 is 16 residues. The germline V gene has CDR1 LGHNA and CDR2 YSLEER. The germline V and J ends were trimmed by 0 bases and 7 bases, with 18 bases remaining between them. In the original analysis: How many nucleated cells were present was estimated from reference gene primer amplification. Clones were read by immunoSEQ multiplex PCR, and TCRdb kept only the in-frame ones, dropping some. V, J and clone size were drawn from that table, and D and trimming were deduced from the DNA. In the table there are about 120,000 clones, 85% to 90% of which are singletons. The sequenced material came from peripheral blood. The TCR was taken from an elderly man with acute or convalescent COVID-19. The J gene is TRBJ2-5, the V gene TRBV4-3; possible D gene TRBD2, 6 bases. The CDR3: CASSQDPLATGVTQYF. CDR3 in DNA: TGCGCCAGCAGCCAAGATCCCCTAGCGACTGGTGTGACCCAGTACTTC.